This TCR beta chain was sequenced for a study of cytomegalovirus exposure and HLA in healthy donors. Both 60 Vbeta primers and 13 Jbeta primers went into the PCR. Clones were sequenced by immunoSEQ multiplex PCR, and TCRdb holds only the in-frame ones, with some missing. The data hold 150,000 or so clones, with approximately 86% observed a single time. With regard to this clone: Its matching antigen is unknown.

Germline CDR1 is SEHNR and CDR2 is FQNEAQ (reference sequence). V lost 5 bases and J lost 4; bases outside the gene matches: 4. The CDR3 spans 13 residues. Findings and limits, study-wide: When analyzed later, a missense DCLRE1C variant was found to be linked to TCR beta V- and J-gene trimming. While the bulk of TCR sequences proved rare, some public TCRs turned up in many donors. The likely explanation for a cluster of highly shared sequence variants was sequencing artifact. Excluded: some indistinguishable V segments such as TRBV6-2 and TRBV6-3.

Sequencing used PBMCs. This TCR was recovered from a male donor in good health and CMV-seronegative. The V call is TRBV7-9, the J call TRBJ2-5, with 7 bases matching TRBD2. CDR3 in DNA: TGTGCCAGCAGCAATAGCGGGCCAGAGACCCAGTACTTC. Protein product: CASSNSGPETQYF.